These 10 T cell receptor beta chains were sequenced from one sample in a study of CD8 T cells in Susac syndrome. It was with random hexamers that about 0.45 to 1 ug RNA was reverse transcribed. Each CDR3 protein gets one entry after TCRdb re-called the immunoSEQ multiplex PCR reads with MiXCR. The sample shows around 170,000 distinct CDR3 sequences, roughly 95% of them seen only once. Sequencing was done on a sample of CD4+ T cells from PBMCs. These receptors were taken from a human donor with Susac syndrome.

V gene TRBV20-1 combines with J gene TRBJ2-7; a weak D match, TRBD2 (5 bases). Trimming left V 2 bases short and J 2 bases short, with 13 bases between. The CDR3 runs 14 residues. Germline V gene lookup returns CDR1 DFQATT and CDR2 SNEGSKA (reference sequence). CDR3 in amino acids: CSARSAGRTYEQYF. CDR3 DNA: TGCAGTGCTAGATCGGCGGGTAGGACCTACGAGCAGTACTTC.

The chain couples TRBV3-1 to TRBJ2-6; D is ambiguous. This CDR3 comprises 14 residues. V was shortened by 4 bases and J by 3 bases, with 7 bases between the two germline ends. The V gene's germline CDR1 is LGHDT and CDR2 YNNKEL (reference sequence). This chain's CDR3 is CASSLMLGANVLTF. In DNA, the CDR3 is TGTGCCAGCAGCCTTATGCTTGGGGCCAACGTCCTGACTTTC. Together with reference TRBV3-1 and TRBJ2-6, the CDR3 gives the full variable domain: DTAVSQTPKYLVTQMGNDKSIKCEQNLGHDTMYWYKQDSKKFLKIMFSYNNKELIINETVPNRFSPKSPDKAHLNLHINSLELGDSAVYFCASSLMLGANVLTFGAGSRLTVL.

The chain recombines TRBV11-1 with TRBJ2-7; the D is unclear. The V gene lost 2 bases and the J gene lost 3 bases, with 8 bases spanning the gap. The CDR3 sequence is 13 residues long. In germline, CDR1 is SGHAT, CDR2 FQDESV (reference sequence). The DNA of the CDR3 is TGTGCCAGCAGCTTACTCACTGGCTACGAGCAGTACTTC. It codes for CASSLLTGYEQYF. Complete variable domain (other parts from reference TRBV11-1 and TRBJ2-7): EAEVAQSPRYKITEKSQAVAFWCDPISGHATLYWYRQILGQGPELLVQFQDESVVDDSQLPKDRFSAERLKGVDSTLKIQPAELGDSAMYLCASSLLTGYEQYFGPGTRLTVT.

The genes are TRBV6-2 or TRBV6-3 and TRBJ2-5; D is possibly TRBD1 (6 bases). Trimming took off 5 bases at V and 0 bases at J, with 19 bases between the two ends. The germline CDR1 and CDR2 sequences are MNHEY and SVGEGT. The length of the CDR3 is 17 residues. In DNA, the CDR3 is TGTGCCAGCAGTCCGATAGGACAGAGAACGTACCAAGAGACCCAGTACTTC. This gives the protein CASSPIGQRTYQETQYF.

This chain links TRBV2 with TRBJ2-5; D call uncertain. There are 12 residues in the CDR3. Germline values: CDR1 SNHLY, CDR2 FYNNEI. V was trimmed by 6 bases and J by 5 bases, leaving 10 bases between them. The CDR3 spells CASRLGRETQYF. In DNA form, the CDR3 reads TGTGCCAGCAGATTAGGACGGGAGACCCAGTACTTC.

This sequence joins TRBV2 and TRBJ1-1; a weak D match, TRBD1 (5 bases). Between the trimmed V and J ends, which lost 7 bases and 0 bases, there was a span of 12 bases. CDR1 and CDR2 (germline): SNHLY, FYNNEI. This CDR3 region has 14 residues. CDR3 region: CASMQGEMNTEAFF. The CDR3, as DNA: TGTGCCAGCATGCAGGGCGAGATGAACACTGAAGCTTTCTTT.

The chain has TRBV20-1 and TRBJ1-1; D call uncertain. Looked up from germline, CDR1 is DFQATT and CDR2 is SNEGSKA (reference sequence). The CDR3 loop spans 11 amino acids. V was cut by 0 bases and J by 8 bases, with 7 bases left in between. The CDR3 spells CSARDGREAFF. The CDR3 bases are TGCAGTGCTAGAGATGGCAGAGAAGCTTTCTTT.

The chain joins TRBV7-7 to TRBJ2-1; D is uncertain. V was shortened by 1 base and J by 5 bases, with 9 bases between the two germline ends. There are 14 residues in the CDR3. Germline V gene lookup returns CDR1 SSHAT and CDR2 FNYEAQ (reference sequence). In nucleotides, the CDR3 is TGTGCCAGCAGCTTAGTGGGCCCAAACAATGAGCAGTTCTTC. It translates to CASSLVGPNNEQFF.

The V and J genes are TRBV9 and TRBJ1-2, with 7 bases identical to TRBD1. J gave up 8 bases and V 0 bases, and 10 bases lay outside the gene matches. The V gene's germline CDR1 is SGDLS and CDR2 YYNGEE. This CDR3 has 15 amino acids. CDR3: CASSVETGPLGGYTF. For the CDR3, the DNA is TGTGCCAGCAGCGTAGAGACAGGGCCTCTGGGAGGCTACACCTTC.

V gene TRBV20-1 combines with J gene TRBJ2-2; 8 bases are shared with TRBD2. Germline assignment: CDR1 DFQATT and CDR2 SNEGSKA (reference sequence). The CDR3 consists of 16 residues. The V and J ends lost 2 bases and 7 bases, in that order; junction bases with no gene match: 12. CDR3 DNA sequence: TGCAGTGCTAGACTTCTAGGGCGGGGGGACCACGGGGAGCTGTTTTTT. It specifies CSARLLGRGDHGELFF.